A single sample gave rise to the 10 T cell receptor beta chains below, sequenced in a study of cytomegalovirus exposure and HLA in healthy donors. PCR used 60 Vbeta primers and 13 Jbeta primers. Measured with immunoSEQ multiplex PCR; TCRdb has only the in-frame clones, and not every one. The sample includes around 120,000 clones, 60% to 85% of them seen just once. Sequencing was carried out using PBMCs. Receptor source: a female donor in good health and CMV-seropositive.

This clone was found once. J is TRBJ1-3 and V is TRBV7-3, with D unclear. The germline V gene has CDR1 SGHTA and CDR2 FQGTGA. Between the trimmed V and J ends, which lost 8 bases and 7 bases, there was a span of 21 bases. This CDR3 region has 15 residues. The CDR3 spells CASGSGLPGSNTIYF. CDR3 DNA: TGTGCCAGCGGATCTGGACTGCCTGGTAGCAACACCATATATTTT.

The chain employs TRBV12-5 and TRBJ2-7; possibly TRBD2 for D (6 bases). Germline CDR1 is LGHNT and CDR2 is FRNRAP. Trimming took off 4 bases at V and 2 bases at J, with 12 bases between the two ends. The CDR3 loop spans 14 amino acids. The CDR3 is CASGSEGRTYEQYF. CDR3 sequence (DNA): TGTGCTAGTGGTTCAGAGGGGAGGACCTACGAGCAGTACTTC.

This clone turned up a few times. This chain uses TRBV11-2 with TRBJ2-7; tentative D call: TRBD1 (5 bases). Germline loops: CDR1 SGHAT, CDR2 FQNNGV. Trimming cost V 3 bases and J 0 bases, with 15 bases left between them. CDR3 length: 16 amino acids. CDR3: CASSLGIRQYSYEQYF. DNA of the CDR3: TGTGCCAGCAGCTTGGGGATAAGACAGTACTCCTACGAGCAGTACTTC.

This clone appeared a single time. The chain has TRBV6-1 and TRBJ1-5; a weak D match, TRBD1 (6 bases). This CDR3 comprises 15 residues. Per germline, CDR1 MNHNS and CDR2 SASEGT. The V and J ends lost 8 bases and 0 bases respectively, with 14 bases between them. CDR3 amino acids: CASWWGGYSNQPQHF. The CDR3 nucleotides read TGTGCCAGCTGGTGGGGGGGCTATAGCAATCAGCCCCAGCATTTT.

Only one count was recorded for this clone. Here the CDR3 DNA reads TGTGCGAGTTTGGGGCGGGACCCTGAAAACACTGAAGCTTTCTTT. Translating it yields CASLGRDPENTEAFF. V and J are TRBV2 and TRBJ1-1, with D maybe TRBD1 (5 bases). This CDR3 has 15 amino acids. Per the germline V gene, CDR1 is SNHLY and CDR2 is FYNNEI.

The genes are TRBV4-1 and TRBJ2-3; 8 bases are shared with TRBD1. V was clipped by 3 bases and J by 8 bases; unmatched bases: 4. CDR1 is MGHRA, CDR2 YSYEKL, per germline. The CDR3 runs to 13 residues. CDR3 nucleotide sequence: TGCGCCAGCAGCCAGGAACAGGGGGTTACGCAGTATTTT. Translating gives CASSQEQGVTQYF.

The chain is built from TRBV7-9 and TRBJ1-1; TRBD1 agrees at 7 bases. From germline, CDR1 is SEHNR and CDR2 FQNEAQ (reference sequence). J gave up 3 bases and V 6 bases, and 10 bases lay outside the gene matches. CDR3 length: 15 amino acids. CDR3: CASRKQGWEHTEAFF. CDR3 nucleotide sequence: TGTGCCAGCAGAAAACAGGGGTGGGAACACACTGAAGCTTTCTTT. Complete variable domain (other parts from reference TRBV7-9 and TRBJ1-1): DTGVSQNPRHKITKRGQNVTFRCDPISEHNRLYWYRQTLGQGPEFLTYFQNEAQLEKSRLLSDRFSAERPKGSFSTLEIQRTEQGDSAMYLCASRKQGWEHTEAFFGQGTRLTVV.

The rearrangement joins TRBV7-9 to TRBJ2-3; D is perhaps TRBD2 (6 bases). This CDR3 is built from 15 residues. Germline V gene sequence: CDR1 SEHNR, CDR2 FQNEAQ (reference sequence). V lost 5 bases to trimming and J lost 4 bases, with 16 bases between them. CDR3 region: CASSRGGTGADTQYF. The CDR3 DNA sequence: TGTGCCAGCAGCCGAGGAGGGACTGGGGCAGATACGCAGTATTTT.

V and J are TRBV6-1 and TRBJ2-1, with TRBD2 identical over 7 bases. The V gene end was trimmed by 7 bases and the J gene end by 4 bases; junction bases not matched to a gene: 7. CDR1 and CDR2 (germline): MNHNS, SASEGT. CDR3 length: 14 residues. CDR3: CASNPAGRYNEQFF. For the CDR3, the DNA is TGTGCCAGCAACCCAGCGGGGAGATACAATGAGCAGTTCTTC.

The chain couples TRBV6-5 to TRBJ1-5; tentatively, D is TRBD1 (5 bases). This CDR3 has 13 residues. Deletions cut 0 bases from V and 8 bases from J, with 8 bases between. Germline V gives CDR1 MNHEY, CDR2 SVGAGI. In DNA, the CDR3 is TGTGCCAGCAGTTACTCGGGGGGTGAGCCCCAGCATTTT. Translated: CASSYSGGEPQHF.